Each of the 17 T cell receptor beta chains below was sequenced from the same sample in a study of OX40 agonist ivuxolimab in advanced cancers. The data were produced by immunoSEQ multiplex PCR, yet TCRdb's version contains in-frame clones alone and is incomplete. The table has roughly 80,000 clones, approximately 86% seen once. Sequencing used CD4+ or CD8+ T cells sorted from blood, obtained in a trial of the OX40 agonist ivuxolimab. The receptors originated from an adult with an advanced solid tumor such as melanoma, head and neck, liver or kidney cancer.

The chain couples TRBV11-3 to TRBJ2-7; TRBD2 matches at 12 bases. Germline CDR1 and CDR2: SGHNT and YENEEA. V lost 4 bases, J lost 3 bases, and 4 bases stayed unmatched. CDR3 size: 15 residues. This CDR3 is CASSSATSGSYEQYF. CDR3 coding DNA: TGTGCCAGCAGCTCCGCGACTAGCGGGAGCTACGAGCAGTACTTC.

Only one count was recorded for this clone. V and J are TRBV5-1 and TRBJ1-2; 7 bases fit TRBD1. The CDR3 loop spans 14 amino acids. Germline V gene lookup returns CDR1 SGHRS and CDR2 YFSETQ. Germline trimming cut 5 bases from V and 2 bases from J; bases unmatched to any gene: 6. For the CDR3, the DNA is TGCGCCAGCAGTAGACAGGGAACCAACTATGGCTACACCTTC. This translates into CASSRQGTNYGYTF.

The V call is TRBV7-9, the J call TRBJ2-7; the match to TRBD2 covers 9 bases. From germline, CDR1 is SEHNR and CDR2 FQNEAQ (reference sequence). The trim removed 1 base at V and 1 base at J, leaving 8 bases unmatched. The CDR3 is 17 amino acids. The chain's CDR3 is CASSLGAASGESYEQYF. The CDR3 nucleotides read TGTGCCAGCAGCTTAGGGGCGGCTAGCGGGGAATCCTACGAGCAGTACTTC.

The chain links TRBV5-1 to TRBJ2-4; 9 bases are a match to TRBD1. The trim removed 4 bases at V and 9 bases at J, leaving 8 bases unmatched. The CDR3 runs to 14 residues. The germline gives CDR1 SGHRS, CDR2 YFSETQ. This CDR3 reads CASSPGTGLAIQYF. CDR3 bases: TGCGCCAGCAGCCCAGGGACAGGGTTGGCCATTCAGTACTTC.

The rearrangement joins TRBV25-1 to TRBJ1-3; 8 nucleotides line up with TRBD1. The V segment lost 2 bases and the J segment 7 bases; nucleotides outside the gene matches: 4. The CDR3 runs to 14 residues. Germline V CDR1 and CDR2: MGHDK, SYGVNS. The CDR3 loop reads CASSEGQGVNTIYF. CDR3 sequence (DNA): TGTGCCAGCAGTGAAGGACAGGGTGTTAACACCATATATTTT.

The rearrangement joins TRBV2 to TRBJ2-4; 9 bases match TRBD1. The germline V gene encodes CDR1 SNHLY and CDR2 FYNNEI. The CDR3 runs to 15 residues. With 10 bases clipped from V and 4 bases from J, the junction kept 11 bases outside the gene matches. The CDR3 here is CATNRGQRTKNIQYF. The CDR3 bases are TGTGCCACCAACAGGGGGCAGAGGACAAAAAACATTCAGTACTTC.

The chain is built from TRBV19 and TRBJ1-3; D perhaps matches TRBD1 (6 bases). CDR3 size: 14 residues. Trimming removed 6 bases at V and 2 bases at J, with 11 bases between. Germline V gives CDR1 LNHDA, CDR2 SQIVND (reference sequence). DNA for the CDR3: TGTGCCAGTAGAGGCAGGGGAACTGGAAACACCATATATTTT. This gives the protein CASRGRGTGNTIYF. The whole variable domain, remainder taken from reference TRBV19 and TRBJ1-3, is DGGITQSPKYLFRKEGQNVTLSCEQNLNHDAMYWYRQDPGQGLRLIYYSQIVNDFQKGDIAEGYSVSREKKESFPLTVTSAQKNPTAFYLCASRGRGTGNTIYFGEGSWLTVV.

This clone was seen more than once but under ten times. CDR3 amino acids: CASSLGPGGRTTAYEQYF. CDR3 coding DNA: TGTGCCAGCAGCTTAGGACCCGGGGGGAGGACGACGGCGTACGAGCAGTACTTC. V is TRBV11-2 and J is TRBJ2-7, with 7 bases matching TRBD2. This CDR3 is 18 amino acids long. Germline CDR1 reads SGHAT; CDR2 reads FQNNGV. V lost 1 base to trimming and J lost 4 bases; unmatched junction nucleotides: 16.

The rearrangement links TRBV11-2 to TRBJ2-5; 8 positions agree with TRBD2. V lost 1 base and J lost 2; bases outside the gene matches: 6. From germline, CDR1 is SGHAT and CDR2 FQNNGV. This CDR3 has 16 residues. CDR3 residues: CASSLVGGGPQETQYF. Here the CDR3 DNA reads TGTGCCAGCAGCTTAGTGGGCGGGGGGCCACAAGAGACCCAGTACTTC.

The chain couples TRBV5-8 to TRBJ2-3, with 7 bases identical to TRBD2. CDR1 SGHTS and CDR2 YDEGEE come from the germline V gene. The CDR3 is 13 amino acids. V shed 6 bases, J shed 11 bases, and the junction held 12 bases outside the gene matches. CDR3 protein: CASTGGRMERQYF. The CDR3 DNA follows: TGTGCCAGCACGGGGGGACGGATGGAAAGGCAGTATTTT.

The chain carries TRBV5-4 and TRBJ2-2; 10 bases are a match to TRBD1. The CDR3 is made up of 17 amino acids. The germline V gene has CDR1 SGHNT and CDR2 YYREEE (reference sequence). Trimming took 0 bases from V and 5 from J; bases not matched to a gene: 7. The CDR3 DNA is TGTGCCAGCAGCTTGGCCGGGACAGGGGCTTGGACCGGGGAGCTGTTTTTT. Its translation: CASSLAGTGAWTGELFF. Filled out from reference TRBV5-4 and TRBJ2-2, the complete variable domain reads ETGVTQSPTHLIKTRGQQVTLRCSSQSGHNTVSWYQQALGQGPQFIFQYYREEENGRGNFPPRFSGLQFPNYSSELNVNALELDDSALYLCASSLAGTGAWTGELFFGEGSRLTVL.

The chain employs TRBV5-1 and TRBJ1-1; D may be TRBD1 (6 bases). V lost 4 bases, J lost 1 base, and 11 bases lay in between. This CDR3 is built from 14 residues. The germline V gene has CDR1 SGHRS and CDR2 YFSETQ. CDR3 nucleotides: TGCGCCAGCAGCCCCTCAGGGGCGAACACTGAAGCTTTCTTT. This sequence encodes CASSPSGANTEAFF.

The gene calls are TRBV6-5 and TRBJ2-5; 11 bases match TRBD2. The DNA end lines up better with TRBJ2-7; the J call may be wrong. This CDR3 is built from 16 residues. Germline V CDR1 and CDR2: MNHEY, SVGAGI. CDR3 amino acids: CASSYPGTSGSYEQYF. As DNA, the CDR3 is TGTGCCAGCAGTTACCCTGGGACTAGCGGCTCCTACGAGCAGTACTTC.

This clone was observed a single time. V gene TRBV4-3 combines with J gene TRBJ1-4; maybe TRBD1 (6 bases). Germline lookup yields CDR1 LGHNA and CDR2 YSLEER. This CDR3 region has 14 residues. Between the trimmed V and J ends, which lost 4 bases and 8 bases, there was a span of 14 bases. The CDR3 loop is CASSPGGGAEKLFF. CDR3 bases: TGCGCCAGCAGCCCAGGTGGGGGGGCCGAAAAACTGTTTTTT.

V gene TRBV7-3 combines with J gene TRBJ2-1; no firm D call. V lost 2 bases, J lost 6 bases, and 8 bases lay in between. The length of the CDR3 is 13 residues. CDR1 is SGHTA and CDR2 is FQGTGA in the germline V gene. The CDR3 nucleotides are TGTGCCAGCAGCTTAGTACGTGGCAATGAGCAGTTCTTC. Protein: CASSLVRGNEQFF. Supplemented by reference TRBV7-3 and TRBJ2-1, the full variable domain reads GAGVSQTPSNKVTEKGKYVELRCDPISGHTALYWYRQSLGQGPEFLIYFQGTGAADDSGLPNDRFFAVRPEGSVSTLKIQRTERGDSAVYLCASSLVRGNEQFFGPGTRLTVL.

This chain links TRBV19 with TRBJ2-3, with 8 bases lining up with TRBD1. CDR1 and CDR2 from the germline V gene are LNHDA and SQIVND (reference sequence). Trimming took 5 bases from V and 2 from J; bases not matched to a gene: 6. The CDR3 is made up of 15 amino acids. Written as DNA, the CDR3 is TGTGCCAGTAGTGCCGGGACAGGAAACACAGATACGCAGTATTTT. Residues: CASSAGTGNTDTQYF.

The CDR3 is CASSVGPNNEQFF. The CDR3 DNA reads TGTGCCAGCAGCGTAGGCCCCAACAATGAGCAGTTCTTC. The chain carries TRBV9 and TRBJ2-1, with unresolved D. The germline V gene encodes CDR1 SGDLS and CDR2 YYNGEE. Trimming cost V 0 bases and J 5 bases, with 6 bases left between them. The CDR3 spans 13 residues. Full variable domain (outside the CDR3, taken from reference TRBV9 and TRBJ2-1): DSGVTQTPKHLITATGQRVTLRCSPRSGDLSVYWYQQSLDQGLQFLIQYYNGEERAKGNILERFSAQQFPDLHSELNLSSLELGDSALYFCASSVGPNNEQFFGPGTRLTVL.